The 10 T cell receptor beta chains listed next were all sequenced from one sample in a study of OX40 agonist ivuxolimab in advanced cancers. The protocol was immunoSEQ multiplex PCR, while the TCRdb copy is restricted to in-frame clones and leaves out a portion. The sample includes tens of thousands of clones, about 88% of them seen just once. This specimen was CD4+ or CD8+ T cells sorted from blood, taken in a trial of the OX40 agonist ivuxolimab. These receptors all come from an adult with an advanced solid tumor such as melanoma, head and neck, liver or kidney cancer.

This clone is a singleton in its sample. The rearrangement uses TRBV5-1 and TRBJ1-6, with a possible D match to TRBD1 (6 bases). Per germline, CDR1 SGHRS and CDR2 YFSETQ. Between the trimmed V and J ends, which lost 4 bases and 7 bases, there was a span of 12 bases. The CDR3 spans 14 residues. In nucleotides, the CDR3 is TGCGCCAGCAGCAACACAGGGAACAATTCACCCCTCCACTTT. It specifies CASSNTGNNSPLHF.

The chain has TRBV6-6 and TRBJ1-5; D not resolved. Germline CDR1 reads MNHNY; CDR2 reads SVGAGI (reference sequence). Trimming removed 6 bases at V and 6 bases at J, with 9 bases between. The CDR3 length is 12 residues. CDR3 DNA: TGTGCCAGCAGAACGGGGAGTCAGCCCCAGCATTTT. Amino acids: CASRTGSQPQHF.

The chain uses TRBV5-6 and TRBJ1-1, with D possibly matching TRBD1 (5 bases). CDR3 length: 16 residues. Germline V gene lookup returns CDR1 SGHDT and CDR2 YYEEEE. The germline V and J ends were trimmed by 4 bases and 3 bases, with 19 bases remaining between them. The CDR3 DNA follows: TGTGCCAGCAGCAATTTTGGGCGACAGAAACACACTGAAGCTTTCTTT. The encoded protein is CASSNFGRQKHTEAFF.

The chain joins TRBV19 to TRBJ2-3; 7 nucleotides match TRBD2. CDR1 and CDR2 from the germline V gene are LNHDA and SQIVND (reference sequence). This CDR3 is 14 amino acids long. V dropped 5 bases and J dropped 3; count of bases not matched to a gene: 5. The CDR3 DNA follows: TGTGCCAGTAGTCGGGGGGAACGTACAGATACGCAGTATTTT. Translation: CASSRGERTDTQYF.

As for this clone: At the DNA level, this CDR3 is encoded by other sequences in the same sample as well. The chain has TRBV9 and TRBJ1-5; 9 bases fit TRBD1. Germline V gives CDR1 SGDLS, CDR2 YYNGEE. This CDR3 is 15 amino acids long. V shed 4 bases, J shed 6 bases, and the junction held 8 bases outside the gene matches. The chain's CDR3 is CASSPGDRVGQPQHF. CDR3 nucleotide sequence: TGTGCCAGCAGCCCTGGGGACAGGGTGGGTCAGCCCCAGCATTTT.

This clone was recorded once. CDR3 coding DNA: TGTGCCAGCAACGGACAGGGAAACACCGGGGAGCTGTTTTTT. Translated: CASNGQGNTGELFF. This chain connects TRBV6-5 to TRBJ2-2; 8 bases match TRBD1. Germline V CDR1 and CDR2: MNHEY, SVGAGI. V dropped 7 bases and J dropped 2; count of bases not matched to a gene: 3. This CDR3 is built from 14 residues.

This chain joins TRBV6-1 and TRBJ2-5; either TRBD1 or TRBD2 may fit D (5 bases each). CDR3 length equals 15 residues. Germline CDR1 and CDR2: MNHNS and SASEGT. The ends were cut back, 2 bases at V and 4 bases at J, with 14 bases in the middle. CDR3 nucleotide sequence: TGTGCCAGCAGTGAATTAACCGGGGCGGGAGAGACCCAGTACTTC. This gives the protein CASSELTGAGETQYF.

This chain joins TRBV6-1 and TRBJ2-1; D unclear. The V and J ends lost 3 bases and 6 bases respectively, with 6 bases between them. Per the germline V gene, CDR1 is MNHNS and CDR2 is SASEGT. CDR3 length: 12 residues. DNA of the CDR3: TGTGCCAGCAGTGAGTTCATCAATGAGCAGTTCTTC. Translated, it gives CASSEFINEQFF.

The chain carries TRBV9 and TRBJ2-5, with 12 bases lining up with TRBD2. This CDR3 region has 16 residues. V lost 0 bases to trimming and J lost 5 bases; unmatched junction nucleotides: 5. Germline assignment: CDR1 SGDLS and CDR2 YYNGEE. CDR3 DNA: TGTGCCAGCAGCGTAGGACTAGCGGGGGCAGGGGAGACCCAGTACTTC. Encoded protein: CASSVGLAGAGETQYF.

This clone has just one count. The rearrangement uses TRBV5-6 and TRBJ2-4; D might be TRBD1 (6 bases). The CDR3 spans 18 residues. V was cut by 4 bases and J by 0 bases, with 20 bases left in between. Germline CDR1 is SGHDT and CDR2 is YYEEEE. The CDR3 DNA follows: TGTGCCAGCAGCCCTGCGACAGGATTCAAGATAGCCAAAAACATTCAGTACTTC. It yields the protein CASSPATGFKIAKNIQYF.